This TCR beta chain was sequenced in a study of cytomegalovirus exposure and HLA in healthy donors. Germline V gene data show CDR1 as LGHNA and CDR2 as YNFKEQ. The V end lost 5 bases, the J end lost 2 bases, and 19 bases lay between the germline ends. The CDR3 runs 16 residues. Amplification used 60 Vbeta primers and 13 Jbeta primers. Method: immunoSEQ multiplex PCR; TCRdb's copy keeps in-frame clones and lacks some. The sample yields 65,000 to 75,000 clones, 70% to 80% seen once. The J gene is TRBJ2-7, the V gene TRBV4-2; D perhaps matches TRBD1 (6 bases). The source material was PBMCs. The sequence derives from a man aged 50 to 59 in good health and CMV-seronegative. CDR3 nucleotide sequence: TGTGCCAGCAGCACCAGCGAGGGACAACTTACCTACGAGCAGTACTTC. It is translated as CASSTSEGQLTYEQYF.